These 17 T cell receptor beta chains originate from one sample sequenced in a study of regulatory T cells in long-lasting Graves disease. Arm-PCR with iRepertoire HTBI primers amplified the CDR3 regions for these TCR beta libraries. Via MiXCR, TCRdb re-called the multiplex PCR reads, giving one row per CDR3 protein. The sample holds some 220,000 distinct CDR3 sequences, around 19% seen once. Time point reported: newly diagnosed GD, antithyroid drugs for less than 3 months. RNA isolated from PBMCs was used to make the TCR library. These same data were also listed under a study on T cells in Graves' hyperthyroidism and ophthalmopathy.

Sample: peripheral blood mononuclear cells (PBMCs), taken at new diagnosis, from a patient treated with antithyroid drugs. The receptor source for this set is a woman in her 30s with Graves disease.

Concerning this clonotype itself: This may arise from a read error, as a much more abundant clone is one base away. The chain couples TRBV2 to TRBJ2-4; D uncertain. The germline CDR1 and CDR2 sequences are SNHLY and FYNNEI. The CDR3 has 14 amino acids. V lost 6 bases and J 1 base, leaving 10 bases between the germline ends. Written as DNA, the CDR3 is TGTGCCAGCAGGGGCTCCCTGGCCAAAAACATTCAGTACTTC. This gives the protein CASRGSLAKNIQYF.

About this clonotype: A read error is possible here, since a much larger clone lies one base away. The J gene is TRBJ1-4, the V gene TRBV3-1; D is uncertain. Trimming removed 4 bases at V and 8 bases at J, with 14 bases between. This CDR3 is built from 14 residues. Germline V gives CDR1 LGHDT, CDR2 YNNKEL (reference sequence). CDR3 sequence: CASSPRAATEKLFF. The CDR3 region has the DNA TGTGCCAGCAGCCCAAGAGCAGCGACCGAAAAACTGTTTTTT.

The sample holds many counts of this clonotype. The CDR3 nucleotides are TGTGCCAGCAGCTCAGCGGGAGGGCCCAACAATGAGCAGTTCTTC. Translation: CASSSAGGPNNEQFF. The rearrangement links TRBV28 to TRBJ2-1; 10 bases match TRBD2. This CDR3 contains 15 residues. Germline assignment: CDR1 MDHEN and CDR2 SYDVKM. The V segment lost 6 bases and the J segment 5 bases; nucleotides outside the gene matches: 7. Together with reference TRBV28 and TRBJ2-1, the CDR3 gives the full variable domain: DVKVTQSSRYLVKRTGEKVFLECVQDMDHENMFWYRQDPGLGLRLIYFSYDVKMKEKGDIPEGYSVSREKKERFSLILESASTNQTSMYLCASSSAGGPNNEQFFGPGTRLTVL.

The sample holds many counts of this clonotype. This chain connects TRBV27 to TRBJ2-6, with TRBD1 matching 9 bases. V was pared by 6 bases and J by 3 bases, with 15 bases of the junction left unmatched. The CDR3 spans 19 residues. CDR1 and CDR2 (germline): MNHEY, SMNVEV (reference sequence). The CDR3 nucleotides read TGTGCCAGCAGCCCTAAAATGGGACAGGGAGTGGGTGGGGCCAACGTCCTGACTTTC. Its protein product is CASSPKMGQGVGGANVLTF.

This clonotype was seen repeatedly, ten times or more. The gene calls are TRBV3-1 and TRBJ2-3; 7 bases align to TRBD2. The CDR3 extends over 15 amino acids. V trimming: 7 bases; J trimming: 3 bases; junction bases outside the gene matches: 10. CDR1 is LGHDT and CDR2 is YNNKEL in the germline V gene (reference sequence). This CDR3 is CASTPGGTGTDTQYF. The CDR3 DNA sequence: TGTGCCAGCACCCCGGGGGGTACGGGGACAGATACGCAGTATTTT.

This clonotype was recorded many times. This sequence joins TRBV30 and TRBJ1-1; 7 nucleotides agree with TRBD1. The trim removed 0 bases at V and 1 base at J, leaving 5 bases unmatched. Germline V gene data show CDR1 as GTSNPN and CDR2 as SVGIG (reference sequence). This CDR3 is 15 amino acids long. The CDR3 coding sequence is TGTGCCTGGAGTGTATTGGGACAGCCGAACACTGAAGCTTTCTTT. Translation: CAWSVLGQPNTEAFF.

At least ten counts were recorded for this clonotype. The chain has TRBV7-9 and TRBJ2-1, with 7 bases identical to TRBD1. Trimming removed 5 bases from V and 4 bases from J; junction bases left unmatched: 2. This CDR3 comprises 13 residues. Germline V gene sequence: CDR1 SEHNR, CDR2 FQNEAQ (reference sequence). As DNA, the CDR3 is TGTGCCAGCAGCCCGGGACAGTACAATGAGCAGTTCTTC. As protein: CASSPGQYNEQFF.

At least ten counts were recorded for this clonotype. The CDR3 DNA is TGTGCCAGCAGCTCCGACAGGGTTGGGGCCAACGTCCTGACTTTC. It specifies CASSSDRVGANVLTF. The chain combines TRBV11-2 with TRBJ2-6, with TRBD1 matching over 7 bases. Germline CDR1 and CDR2: SGHAT and FQNNGV. CDR3 length: 15 residues. The V and J ends lost 4 bases and 3 bases, in that order; junction bases with no gene match: 3.

The sample holds many counts of this clonotype. This rearrangement joins TRBV11-1 to TRBJ1-1; D gene unclear. V shed 1 base and J shed 3 bases, with 9 bases lying between them. The CDR3 has 14 residues. Germline V gene sequence: CDR1 SGHAT, CDR2 FQDESV (reference sequence). Here the CDR3 reads CASSLVAGDTEAFF. The DNA of the CDR3 is TGTGCCAGCAGCTTAGTTGCCGGGGACACTGAAGCTTTCTTT.

The chain recombines TRBV12-5 with TRBJ1-3; D ambiguous. V lost 10 bases to trimming and J lost 0 bases, with 7 bases between them. The CDR3 runs 12 residues. CDR1 is LGHNT and CDR2 is FRNRAP in the germline V gene. CDR3 region: CAIEDSGNTIYF. The CDR3 region has the DNA TGTGCTATTGAGGACTCTGGAAACACCATATATTTT. The whole variable domain, remainder taken from reference TRBV12-5 and TRBJ1-3, is DARVTQTPRHKVTEMGQEVTMRCQPILGHNTVFWYRQTMMQGLELLAYFRNRAPLDDSGMPKDRFSAEMPDATLATLKIQPSEPRDSAVYFCAIEDSGNTIYFGEGSWLTVV.

This clonotype was observed at least ten times. The chain has TRBV6-2 or TRBV6-3 and TRBJ1-5, with D hard to call. Germline assignment: CDR1 MNHEY and CDR2 SVGEGT. The CDR3 totals 16 residues. V lost 5 bases and J lost 0, with 14 bases in between. Here the CDR3 DNA reads TGTGCCAGCAGTGAAGCGACGGGGATTAGCAATCAGCCCCAGCATTTT. As protein: CASSEATGISNQPQHF.

The rearrangement joins TRBV10-3 to TRBJ2-1; unclear D gene. Trimming left V 6 bases short and J 3 bases short, with 6 bases between. CDR1 is ENHRY, CDR2 SYGVKD, per germline. This CDR3 region has 12 residues. Here the CDR3 DNA reads TGTGCCATCAGCGGAGACTACAATGAGCAGTTCTTC. Translated, it gives CAISGDYNEQFF.

In its sample, this clonotype was seen many times. The CDR3 region has the DNA TGTGCCAGCACCCGGAGCGACGATGAGCAGTTCTTC. Amino acid sequence: CASTRSDDEQFF. The chain has TRBV12-3 or TRBV12-4 and TRBJ2-1; the D is unclear. The CDR3 has 12 amino acids. With 7 bases removed from V and 8 bases from J, the gap between germline ends came to 12 bases.

The chain is built from TRBV30 and TRBJ2-3, with D possibly matching TRBD1 (5 bases). The DNA end lines up better with TRBJ1-5; the J call may be wrong. The CDR3 runs 14 residues. Germline loops: CDR1 GTSNPN, CDR2 SVGIG (reference sequence). CDR3 in DNA: TGTGCCTGGAAATCGGGGGTGGGATGGGGGACGCAGCATTTT. Amino acid sequence: CAWKSGVGWGTQHF.

This chain uses TRBV13 with TRBJ2-1; 8 bases map to TRBD1. CDR3 length: 14 amino acids. Germline lookup yields CDR1 PRHDT and CDR2 FYEKMQ (reference sequence). The V segment lost 5 bases and the J segment 6 bases; nucleotides outside the gene matches: 6. CDR3 DNA: TGTGCCAGCAGCCCCGGGACAGGATCCAATGAGCAGTTCTTC. Encoded protein: CASSPGTGSNEQFF.

Ten or more counts support this clonotype. The rearrangement joins TRBV2 to TRBJ1-5, with D perhaps TRBD1 (5 bases). The CDR3 extends over 14 amino acids. Looked up from germline, CDR1 is SNHLY and CDR2 is FYNNEI. The germline V and J ends were trimmed by 7 bases and 6 bases, with 16 bases remaining between them. CDR3 loop: CASTLGGGVQPQHF. The CDR3 coding sequence is TGTGCCAGCACCCTGGGGGGAGGGGTTCAGCCCCAGCATTTT.

This clonotype was detected ten times or more. This sequence joins TRBV6-1 and TRBJ1-1; 7 bases align to TRBD1. The CDR3 sequence is 13 residues long. Per the germline V gene, CDR1 is MNHNS and CDR2 is SASEGT. J gave up 6 bases and V 6 bases, and 7 bases lay outside the gene matches. The CDR3: CASRAGGGPEAFF. The CDR3 bases are TGTGCCAGCAGGGCAGGGGGGGGACCTGAAGCTTTCTTT.